This TCR beta chain was recorded in a study of blood T cells in healthy people across ages. Primed by a sample-barcoded 5' primer and a J-beta primer mix, a second PCR proceeded for 7 to 11 cycles. Every single cDNA molecule received a tag from a template-switch adaptor with 12 random nucleotides. One entry per CDR3 protein, called by TCRdb with MiXCR from the 5' RACE reads. The sample lists about 1.8 million distinct CDR3 sequences, about 50% seen once, with about 2.1% in the top ten. This clonotype was observed a single time. The sequence came from a woman aged 40 to 49 in good health. The sequencing input was blood.

CDR3 in amino acids: CSASVTSGGANEQFF. The CDR3 DNA reads as TGCAGTGCTAGTGTCACTAGCGGGGGGGCCAATGAGCAGTTCTTC. V usage is TRBV20-1 and J usage is TRBJ2-1; TRBD2 agrees at 13 bases. The CDR3 length is 15 residues. Germline CDR1 is DFQATT and CDR2 is SNEGSKA (reference sequence). The V and J ends lost 3 bases and 6 bases, in that order; junction bases with no gene match: 5.